This is a list of T cell receptor beta chains from one sample in a study of blood T cell repertoires in COVID-19. Some clones are missing from TCRdb's copy, which holds only in-frame ones; the method was immunoSEQ multiplex PCR. Altogether 150,000 to 200,000 clones are present, over 65% being singletons, with the ten largest covering about 3%. The specimen sequenced was peripheral blood. Receptors were obtained from a woman aged 80 or older with acute or convalescent COVID-19. Both conserved end residues are part of each CDR3. D genes are given only for firm matches. Size values are once, few and many counts, or a class for expanded clones, and some rows have none.

V: TRBV4-3; D: .; size: .; J: TRBJ2-5; CDR3: CASSGTGSETQYF; DNA: TGCGCCAGCAGCGGAACAGGGTCGGAGACCCAGTACTTC
V: TRBV28; D: TRBD1; size: .; J: TRBJ2-2; CDR3: CASSLGNRDRLAGELFF; DNA: TGTGCCAGCAGTTTAGGGAACCGGGACAGACTGGCCGGGGAGCTGTTTTTT
V: TRBV7-9; D: .; size: once; J: TRBJ1-1; CDR3: CASSIQGDTEAFF; DNA: TGTGCCAGCAGCATCCAGGGTGATACTGAAGCTTTCTTT
V: TRBV29-1; D: TRBD1; size: .; J: TRBJ2-5; CDR3: CSVTDRVETQYF; DNA: TGCAGCGTTACGGACAGGGTGGAGACCCAGTACTTC
V: TRBV25-1; D: TRBD2; size: .; J: TRBJ2-1; CDR3: CASSAGGFSYNEQFF; DNA: TGTGCCAGCAGTGCGGGGGGATTCTCCTACAATGAGCAGTTCTTC
V: TRBV30; D: TRBD1; size: few; J: TRBJ1-6; CDR3: CAGSPGTDSNSPLHF; DNA: TGTGCTGGGAGTCCTGGGACAGACAGTAATTCACCCCTCCACTTT
V: TRBV7-9; D: .; size: few; J: TRBJ2-2; CDR3: CASSLPGTSNTGELFF; DNA: TGTGCCAGCAGCTTACCGGGGACTTCGAACACCGGGGAGCTGTTTTTT
V: TRBV18; D: .; size: .; J: TRBJ1-1; CDR3: CASSPARANTEAFF; DNA: TGTGCCAGCTCACCAGCCAGGGCCAACACTGAAGCTTTCTTT
V: TRBV6-5; D: TRBD2; size: .; J: TRBJ2-3; CDR3: CAISRVAGADTQYF; DNA: TGTGCCATCTCAAGGGTAGCGGGAGCAGATACGCAGTATTTT
V: TRBV5-1; D: .; size: .; J: TRBJ1-2; CDR3: CASSLERANYGYTF; DNA: TGCGCCAGCAGCTTGGAAAGAGCTAACTATGGCTACACCTTC
V: TRBV24-1; D: .; size: .; J: TRBJ1-4; CDR3: CASGDSNEKLFF; DNA: TGTGCCAGCGGAGACAGTAATGAAAAACTGTTTTTT
V: TRBV3-1/TRBV3-2; D: TRBD2; size: .; J: TRBJ2-3; CDR3: CASSQGASGARSTDTQYF; DNA: TGTGCCAGCAGCCAAGGAGCGAGCGGGGCGCGTAGCACAGATACGCAGTATTTT
V: TRBV6-2/TRBV6-3; D: .; size: .; J: TRBJ2-3; CDR3: CASSYLQGTDTQYF; DNA: TGTGCCAGCAGTTACTTACAGGGTACAGATACGCAGTATTTT
V: TRBV28; D: TRBD1; size: .; J: TRBJ1-2; CDR3: CASRDRESGGYTF; DNA: TGTGCCAGCAGAGACAGGGAGTCGGGTGGCTACACCTTC
V: TRBV7-9; D: .; size: .; J: TRBJ1-1; CDR3: CASSPVWGDTEAFF; DNA: TGTGCCAGCAGCCCGGTTTGGGGCGACACTGAAGCTTTCTTT
V: TRBV5-1; D: .; size: .; J: TRBJ2-1; CDR3: CASTNYNEQFF; DNA: TGCGCCAGCACTAACTACAATGAGCAGTTCTTC
V: TRBV19; D: .; size: few; J: TRBJ1-2; CDR3: CASSITAGVRGYTF; DNA: TGTGCCAGTAGTATAACCGCCGGCGTGAGGGGCTACACCTTC
V: TRBV5-1; D: .; size: few; J: TRBJ2-5; CDR3: CASTGFQETQYF; DNA: TGCGCCAGCACAGGGTTCCAAGAGACCCAGTACTTC
V: TRBV28; D: .; size: few; J: TRBJ1-1; CDR3: CASSLNGAGTEAFF; DNA: TGTGCCAGCAGTTTAAATGGGGCTGGCACTGAAGCTTTCTTT
V: TRBV5-1; D: TRBD2; size: .; J: TRBJ2-3; CDR3: CASRLAATSDTQYF; DNA: TGCGCCAGCAGACTAGCGGCGACGTCAGATACGCAGTATTTT
V: TRBV28; D: .; size: .; J: TRBJ2-7; CDR3: CASSLGPFGEQYF; DNA: TGTGCCAGCAGTTTAGGCCCGTTTGGTGAGCAGTACTTC
V: TRBV5-1; D: .; size: .; J: TRBJ1-2; CDR3: CASSPAGGGRGYTF; DNA: TGCGCCAGCAGCCCCGCCGGGGGGGGCCGGGGCTACACCTTC
V: TRBV28; D: .; size: .; J: TRBJ2-7; CDR3: CASSSPGMVYEQYF; DNA: TGTGCCAGCAGTTCCCCCGGGATGGTATACGAGCAGTACTTC
V: TRBV27; D: .; size: .; J: TRBJ2-7; CDR3: CASSPGRGHIGAWEQYF; DNA: TGTGCCAGCAGTCCGGGGCGGGGGCACATAGGAGCTTGGGAGCAGTACTTC
V: TRBV2; D: .; size: once; J: TRBJ1-4; CDR3: CASSGVKLFF; DNA: TGTGCCAGCAGTGGAGTTAAACTGTTTTTT
V: TRBV9; D: .; size: .; J: TRBJ1-2; CDR3: CASSVEEGAGYTF; DNA: TGTGCCAGCAGCGTAGAGGAGGGTGCGGGCTACACCTTC
V: TRBV29-1; D: .; size: .; J: TRBJ1-4; CDR3: CSVLRTENEKLFF; DNA: TGCAGCGTGCTTAGGACAGAGAATGAAAAACTGTTTTTT
V: TRBV28; D: TRBD1; size: .; J: TRBJ1-5; CDR3: CASSPYRDRVNQPQHF; DNA: TGTGCCAGCAGTCCGTATAGGGACAGGGTCAATCAGCCCCAGCATTTT
V: TRBV28; D: .; size: .; J: TRBJ1-4; CDR3: CASSLGGANEKLFLF; DNA: TGTGCCAGCAGTTTGGGGGGGGCTAATGAAAAACTGTTTCTTTTT
V: TRBV28; D: TRBD2; size: once; J: TRBJ2-3; CDR3: CASRGGLASTDTQYF; DNA: TGTGCCAGCAGGGGGGGACTAGCAAGCACAGATACGCAGTATTTT
V: TRBV7-9; D: .; size: once; J: TRBJ2-3; CDR3: CASSLGQPTDTQYF; DNA: TGTGCCAGCAGCTTAGGGCAACCCACAGATACGCAGTATTTT
V: TRBV5-1; D: .; size: few; J: TRBJ1-1; CDR3: CASSPNHDFAEAFF; DNA: TGCGCCAGCAGCCCCAACCACGACTTCGCTGAAGCTTTCTTT
V: TRBV2; D: TRBD1; size: .; J: TRBJ1-4; CDR3: CASSRDRGVNEKLFF; DNA: TGTGCCAGCAGCCGTGACAGGGGGGTTAATGAAAAACTGTTTTTT
V: TRBV5-8; D: TRBD1; size: .; J: TRBJ1-4; CDR3: CASSRTGQNEKLFF; DNA: TGTGCCAGCAGCCGGACAGGACAAAATGAAAAACTGTTTTTT
V: TRBV3-1/TRBV3-2; D: .; size: .; J: TRBJ1-5; CDR3: CASSQGPPGSQPQHF; DNA: TGTGCCAGCAGCCAAGGCCCCCCGGGAAGTCAGCCCCAGCATTTT
V: TRBV3-1/TRBV3-2; D: .; size: .; J: TRBJ1-4; CDR3: CASSPGPDGEKLFF; DNA: TGTGCCAGCAGCCCAGGGCCCGACGGGGAAAAACTGTTTTTT
V: TRBV2; D: TRBD1; size: .; J: TRBJ1-4; CDR3: CASSRQGPGEKLFF; DNA: TGTGCCAGCAGTCGACAGGGCCCAGGAGAAAAACTGTTTTTT
V: TRBV28; D: .; size: .; J: TRBJ2-1; CDR3: CASSPPGLGDNEQFF; DNA: TGTGCCAGCAGTCCTCCGGGACTCGGGGATAATGAGCAGTTCTTC
V: TRBV28; D: TRBD1; size: .; J: TRBJ1-6; CDR3: CASSMGTGGGNNSPLHF; DNA: TGTGCCAGCAGTATGGGGACAGGGGGCGGGAATAATTCACCCCTCCACTTT
V: TRBV6-5; D: .; size: .; J: TRBJ2-7; CDR3: CASSSRRREQYF; DNA: TGTGCCAGCAGTTCCCGACGGAGAGAGCAGTACTTC
V: TRBV9; D: TRBD2; size: .; J: TRBJ2-1; CDR3: CASSGLAGGYNEQFF; DNA: TGTGCCAGCAGCGGACTAGCGGGAGGGTACAATGAGCAGTTCTTC
V: TRBV7-3; D: .; size: once; J: TRBJ2-6; CDR3: CASSLTRGVAAGANVLTF; DNA: TGTGCCAGCAGCTTAACTCGTGGGGTAGCGGCCGGGGCCAACGTCCTGACTTTC
V: TRBV10-3; D: TRBD2; size: .; J: TRBJ2-1; CDR3: CASSDLTSGRVDEQFF; DNA: TGTGCCAGTAGCGACTTAACTAGCGGGAGGGTAGATGAGCAGTTCTTC
V: TRBV2; D: TRBD2; size: .; J: TRBJ2-5; CDR3: CASSFAGLAGGQETQYF; DNA: TGTGCCAGCAGTTTTGCCGGCCTAGCGGGAGGGCAAGAGACCCAGTACTTC
V: TRBV7-9; D: .; size: .; J: TRBJ2-5; CDR3: CASTPQSPETQYF; DNA: TGTGCCAGCACTCCCCAAAGCCCGGAGACCCAGTACTTC
V: TRBV5-1; D: TRBD2; size: .; J: TRBJ2-1; CDR3: CASSETSGGYNEQFF; DNA: TGCGCCAGCAGCGAGACTAGCGGGGGCTACAATGAGCAGTTCTTC
V: TRBV30; D: .; size: .; J: TRBJ2-1; CDR3: CAGHLRGGFFF; DNA: TGTGCCGGACACCTAAGGGGGGGCTTCTTCTTC
V: TRBV29-1; D: .; size: few; J: TRBJ2-4; CDR3: CSVEGGAAGANIQYF; DNA: TGCAGCGTTGAAGGGGGGGCGGCGGGAGCGAACATTCAGTACTTC
V: TRBV2; D: .; size: few; J: TRBJ2-2; CDR3: CASSSGPNTGELFF; DNA: TGTGCCAGCAGTAGCGGACCGAACACCGGGGAGCTGTTTTTT
V: TRBV20-1; D: .; size: .; J: TRBJ1-1; CDR3: CSAGRGAEAFF; DNA: TGCAGTGCGGGCCGTGGTGCTGAAGCTTTCTTT
V: TRBV29-1; D: .; size: .; J: TRBJ1-1; CDR3: CSVVRQLNTEAFF; DNA: TGCAGCGTTGTTAGACAGTTGAACACTGAAGCTTTCTTT
V: TRBV2; D: .; size: .; J: TRBJ2-7; CDR3: CASSFSGRGANEQYF; DNA: TGTGCCAGCTCTTTTTCGGGCAGGGGAGCCAACGAGCAGTACTTC
V: TRBV27; D: .; size: .; J: TRBJ2-7; CDR3: CASSPKDREGYEQYF; DNA: TGTGCCAGCAGTCCTAAGGACAGGGAGGGCTACGAGCAGTACTTC
V: TRBV28; D: .; size: .; J: TRBJ1-2; CDR3: CASSLGALGDYGYTF; DNA: TGTGCCAGCAGTTTAGGGGCTCTTGGAGACTATGGCTACACCTTC
V: TRBV1; D: .; size: once; J: TRBJ2-2; CDR3: CTSSQAGLRQGLAGELFF; DNA: TGCACCAGCAGCCAAGCTGGGTTGCGACAGGGGTTAGCCGGGGAGCTGTTTTTT